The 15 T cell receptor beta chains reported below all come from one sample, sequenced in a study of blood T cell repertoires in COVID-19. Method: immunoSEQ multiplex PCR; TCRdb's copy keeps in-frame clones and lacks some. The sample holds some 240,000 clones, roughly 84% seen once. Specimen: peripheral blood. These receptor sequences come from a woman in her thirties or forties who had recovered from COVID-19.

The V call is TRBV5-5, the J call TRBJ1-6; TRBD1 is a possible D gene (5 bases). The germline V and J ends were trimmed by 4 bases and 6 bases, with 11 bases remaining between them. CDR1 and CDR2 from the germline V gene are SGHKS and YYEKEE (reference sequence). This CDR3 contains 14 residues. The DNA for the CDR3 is TGTGCCAGCAGCCTACAGGATCTTAATTCACCCCTCCACTTT. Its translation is CASSLQDLNSPLHF.

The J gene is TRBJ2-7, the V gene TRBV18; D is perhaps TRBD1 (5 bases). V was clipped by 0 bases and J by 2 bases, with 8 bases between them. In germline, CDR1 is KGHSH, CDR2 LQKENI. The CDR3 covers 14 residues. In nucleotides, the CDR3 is TGTGCCAGCTCACCACCTAGCAGGGCCTACGAGCAGTACTTC. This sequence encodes CASSPPSRAYEQYF.

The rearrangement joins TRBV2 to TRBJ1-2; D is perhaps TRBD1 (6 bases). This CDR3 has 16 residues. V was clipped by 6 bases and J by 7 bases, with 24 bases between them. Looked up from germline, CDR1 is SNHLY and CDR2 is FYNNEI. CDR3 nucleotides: TGTGCCAGCAGGGGCCCCGGACAGACCCTTTTATTTGGCTACACCTTC. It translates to CASRGPGQTLLFGYTF.

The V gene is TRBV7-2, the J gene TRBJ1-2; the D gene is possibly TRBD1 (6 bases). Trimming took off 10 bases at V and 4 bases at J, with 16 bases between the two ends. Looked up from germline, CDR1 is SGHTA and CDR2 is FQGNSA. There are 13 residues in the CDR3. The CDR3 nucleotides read TGTGCCACAGGGGAAGGACCTGGCTATGGCTACACCTTC. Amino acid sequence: CATGEGPGYGYTF.

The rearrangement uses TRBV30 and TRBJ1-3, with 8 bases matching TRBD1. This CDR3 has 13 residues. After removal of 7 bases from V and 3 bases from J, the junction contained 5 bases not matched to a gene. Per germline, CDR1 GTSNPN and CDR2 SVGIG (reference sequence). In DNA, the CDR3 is TGTGCCTTTGGACAGGGAGGTGGAAACACCATATATTTT. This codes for CAFGQGGGNTIYF.

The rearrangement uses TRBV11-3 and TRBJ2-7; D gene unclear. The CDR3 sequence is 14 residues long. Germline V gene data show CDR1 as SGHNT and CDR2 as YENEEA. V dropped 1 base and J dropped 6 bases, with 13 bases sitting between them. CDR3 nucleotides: TGTGCCAGCAGCTTAGGCTTGAGTAGTTCCGAGCAGTACTTC. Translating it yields CASSLGLSSSEQYF.

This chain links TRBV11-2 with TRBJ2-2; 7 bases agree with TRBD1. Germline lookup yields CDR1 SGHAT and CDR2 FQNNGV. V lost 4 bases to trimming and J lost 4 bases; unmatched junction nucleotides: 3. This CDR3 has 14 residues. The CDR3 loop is CASSSTGFTGELFF. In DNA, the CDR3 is TGTGCCAGCAGCTCGACAGGGTTCACCGGGGAGCTGTTTTTT. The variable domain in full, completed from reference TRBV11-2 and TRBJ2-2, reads EAGVAQSPRYKIIEKRQSVAFWCNPISGHATLYWYQQILGQGPKLLIQFQNNGVVDDSQLPKDRFSAERLKGVDSTLKIQPAKLEDSAVYLCASSSTGFTGELFFGEGSRLTVL.

DNA of the CDR3: TGTGCCACCAGTGAAAAGAGCGGGGGGGAATACAATGAGCAGTTCTTC. It codes for CATSEKSGGEYNEQFF. The chain uses TRBV24-1 and TRBJ2-1; 10 bases match TRBD2. The length of the CDR3 is 16 residues. Looked up from germline, CDR1 is KGHDR and CDR2 is SFDVKD. With 4 bases clipped from V and 4 bases from J, the junction kept 6 bases outside the gene matches.

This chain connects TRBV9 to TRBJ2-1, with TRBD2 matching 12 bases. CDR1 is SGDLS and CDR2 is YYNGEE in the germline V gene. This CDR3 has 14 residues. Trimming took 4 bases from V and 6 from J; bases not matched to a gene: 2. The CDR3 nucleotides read TGTGCCAGCAGCAGGACTAGCGGGGTCAATGAGCAGTTCTTC. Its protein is CASSRTSGVNEQFF.

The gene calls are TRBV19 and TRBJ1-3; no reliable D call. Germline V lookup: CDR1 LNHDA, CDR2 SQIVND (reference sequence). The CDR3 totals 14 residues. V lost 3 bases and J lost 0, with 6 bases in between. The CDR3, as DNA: TGTGCCAGTAGTATTGGCGGCTCTGGAAACACCATATATTTT. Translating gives CASSIGGSGNTIYF.

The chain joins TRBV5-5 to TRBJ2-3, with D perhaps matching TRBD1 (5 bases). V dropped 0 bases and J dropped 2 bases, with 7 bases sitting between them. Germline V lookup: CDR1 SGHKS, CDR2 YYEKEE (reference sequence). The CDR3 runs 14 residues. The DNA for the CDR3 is TGTGCCAGCAGCTTGGACAGGCCCACAGATACGCAGTATTTT. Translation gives CASSLDRPTDTQYF.

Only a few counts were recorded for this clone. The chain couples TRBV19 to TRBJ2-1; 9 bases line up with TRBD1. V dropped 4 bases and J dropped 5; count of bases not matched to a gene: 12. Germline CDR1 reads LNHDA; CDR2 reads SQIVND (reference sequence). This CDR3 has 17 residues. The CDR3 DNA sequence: TGTGCCAGTAGTAACCATCTCGGACAGGGGTCTCACAATGAGCAGTTCTTC. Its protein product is CASSNHLGQGSHNEQFF.

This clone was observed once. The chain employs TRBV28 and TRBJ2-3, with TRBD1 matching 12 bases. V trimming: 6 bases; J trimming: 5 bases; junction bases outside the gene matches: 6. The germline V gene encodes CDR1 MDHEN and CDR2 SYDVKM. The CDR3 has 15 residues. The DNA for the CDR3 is TGTGCCAGCAGGACGGGACAGGGGGCTGTAGATACGCAGTATTTT. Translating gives CASRTGQGAVDTQYF. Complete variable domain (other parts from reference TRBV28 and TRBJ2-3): DVKVTQSSRYLVKRTGEKVFLECVQDMDHENMFWYRQDPGLGLRLIYFSYDVKMKEKGDIPEGYSVSREKKERFSLILESASTNQTSMYLCASRTGQGAVDTQYFGPGTRLTVL.

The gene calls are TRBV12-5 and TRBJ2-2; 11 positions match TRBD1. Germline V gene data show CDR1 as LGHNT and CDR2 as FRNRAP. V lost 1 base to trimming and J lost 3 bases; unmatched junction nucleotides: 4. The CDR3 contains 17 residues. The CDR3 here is CASGLGPGQGDTGELFF. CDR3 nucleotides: TGTGCTAGTGGTTTGGGGCCGGGACAGGGGGACACCGGGGAGCTGTTTTTT.

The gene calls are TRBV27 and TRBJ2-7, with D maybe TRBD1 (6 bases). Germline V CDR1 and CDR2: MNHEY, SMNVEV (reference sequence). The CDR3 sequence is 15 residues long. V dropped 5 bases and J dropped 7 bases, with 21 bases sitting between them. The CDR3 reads CASSQSRDTPGEQYF. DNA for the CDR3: TGTGCCAGCAGTCAATCCCGGGACACTCCGGGGGAGCAGTACTTC.